This passage covers 3 T cell receptor beta chains from one sample sequenced in a study of T cells in Graves' hyperthyroidism and ophthalmopathy. Amplified TCR beta CDR3 regions derived from RNA transcripts. During a first-round RT-PCR of the TCR CDR3, the HTBI primer set was used. TCRdb recomputed calls from the multiplex PCR reads with MiXCR, one row per CDR3 protein. The profile shows about 200,000 distinct CDR3 sequences, around 20% of them singletons. Sample: blood. These receptors all come from a man between 40 and 49 years old with Graves' hyperthyroidism.

In its sample, this clonotype was seen a few times. The chain links TRBV7-8 to TRBJ2-3; the D is unclear. The CDR3 extends over 12 amino acids. Trimming removed 1 base from V and 8 bases from J, with 7 bases in between. CDR1 is SGHVS and CDR2 is FQNEAQ in the germline V gene. The CDR3 protein is CASSLERVTQYF. For the CDR3, the DNA is TGTGCCAGCAGCTTAGAACGGGTTACGCAGTATTTT.

This clonotype was seen many times. The CDR3 DNA reads TGTGCTAGTGGCTTAGGACTAGCCAATGAGCAGTTCTTC. Amino acids: CASGLGLANEQFF. The chain combines TRBV12-5 with TRBJ2-1; 8 bases fit TRBD2. V was clipped by 6 bases and J by 6 bases; unmatched bases: 4. This CDR3 region has 13 residues. Germline values: CDR1 LGHNT, CDR2 FRNRAP.

V gene TRBV19 combines with J gene TRBJ1-4; tentative D call: TRBD1 (5 bases). V dropped 2 bases and J dropped 5 bases, with 9 bases sitting between them. The CDR3 spans 14 residues. Germline V gives CDR1 LNHDA, CDR2 SQIVND (reference sequence). CDR3 nucleotide sequence: TGTGCCAGTAGTATACAGGGAGGGAATGAAAAACTGTTTTTT. Its protein product is CASSIQGGNEKLFF.